This T cell receptor beta chain was captured in a study of CD8+ T cells in alopecia areata. Turning to the study itself: Treated patients were given 5 to 10 mg oral tofacitinib twice daily. Dosing with tofacitinib proceeded for 6 to 18 months, followed by 6 months off drug.

RNA extraction and reverse transcription yielded cDNA as sequencing template. Sequencing was performed with immunoSEQ multiplex PCR; in TCRdb, only in-frame clones are kept and a portion is missing. This sample carries some 51,000 clones, around 96% of them seen once, and the ten largest clones take about 26%. Trimming cost V 5 bases and J 1 base, with 8 bases left between them. This CDR3 region has 13 residues. CDR1 is SEHNR, CDR2 FQNEAQ, per germline (reference sequence). In regard to this clone: Its antigen is currently unknown.

Both peripheral blood and punch biopsies of lesional scalp skin were obtained from patients who had alopecia areata. Points from the study as a whole: Scalp data also include sequences from resident alphabeta T cells of normal skin.

Sequencing used CD8+ T cells sorted from blood, obtained at week 0. The clonotype originates from a human donor with alopecia areata. The gene calls are TRBV7-9 and TRBJ1-1, with D uncertain. The CDR3 loop reads CASSPTENTEAFF. DNA for the CDR3: TGTGCCAGCAGCCCGACGGAGAACACTGAAGCTTTCTTT.